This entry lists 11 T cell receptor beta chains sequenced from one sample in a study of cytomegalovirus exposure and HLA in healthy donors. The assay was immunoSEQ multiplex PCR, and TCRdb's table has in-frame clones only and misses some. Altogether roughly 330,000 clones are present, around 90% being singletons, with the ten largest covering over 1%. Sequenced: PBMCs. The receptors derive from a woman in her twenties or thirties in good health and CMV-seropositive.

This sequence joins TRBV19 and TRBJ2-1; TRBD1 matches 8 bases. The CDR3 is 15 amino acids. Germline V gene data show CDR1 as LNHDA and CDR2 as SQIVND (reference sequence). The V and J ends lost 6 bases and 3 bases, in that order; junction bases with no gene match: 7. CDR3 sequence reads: CASRVTGESYNEQFF. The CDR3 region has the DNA TGTGCCAGTAGGGTGACAGGGGAAAGCTACAATGAGCAGTTCTTC.

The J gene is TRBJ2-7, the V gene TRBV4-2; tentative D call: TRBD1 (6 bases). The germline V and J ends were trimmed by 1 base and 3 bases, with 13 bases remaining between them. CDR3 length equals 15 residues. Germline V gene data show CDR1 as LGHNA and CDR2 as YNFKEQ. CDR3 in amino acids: CASSQGTANVYEQYF. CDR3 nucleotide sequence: TGTGCCAGCAGCCAAGGGACAGCAAATGTCTACGAGCAGTACTTC.

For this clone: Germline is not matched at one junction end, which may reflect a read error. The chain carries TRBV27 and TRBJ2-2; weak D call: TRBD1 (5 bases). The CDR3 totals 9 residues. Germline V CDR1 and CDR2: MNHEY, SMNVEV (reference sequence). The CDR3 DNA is TGTGCCAGCAGTTTAACACAGGCCTTT. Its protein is CASSLTQAF.

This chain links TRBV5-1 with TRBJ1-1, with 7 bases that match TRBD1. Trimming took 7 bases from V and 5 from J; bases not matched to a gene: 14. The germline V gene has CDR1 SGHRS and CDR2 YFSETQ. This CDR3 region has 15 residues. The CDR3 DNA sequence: TGCGCCAGCTTTATGACCACAGGGGTAGAGACTGAAGCTTTCTTT. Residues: CASFMTTGVETEAFF.

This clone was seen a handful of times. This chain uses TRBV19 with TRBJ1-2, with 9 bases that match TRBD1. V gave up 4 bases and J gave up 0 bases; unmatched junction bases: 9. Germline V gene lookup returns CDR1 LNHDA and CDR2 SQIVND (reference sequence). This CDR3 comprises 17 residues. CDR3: CASSRGTGYETNYGYTF. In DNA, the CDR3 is TGTGCCAGTAGTAGGGGGACAGGGTACGAGACTAACTATGGCTACACCTTC.

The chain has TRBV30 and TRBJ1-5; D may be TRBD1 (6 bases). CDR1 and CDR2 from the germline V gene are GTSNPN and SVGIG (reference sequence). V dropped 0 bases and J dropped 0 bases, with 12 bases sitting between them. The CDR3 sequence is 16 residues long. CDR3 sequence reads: CAWSVPDSSSNQPQHF. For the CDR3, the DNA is TGTGCCTGGAGTGTACCGGACAGTAGTAGCAATCAGCCCCAGCATTTT.

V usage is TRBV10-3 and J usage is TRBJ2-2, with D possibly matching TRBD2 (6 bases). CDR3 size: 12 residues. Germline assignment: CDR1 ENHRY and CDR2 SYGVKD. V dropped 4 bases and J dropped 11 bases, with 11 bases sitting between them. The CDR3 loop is CAISARLVELFF. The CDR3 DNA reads TGTGCCATCAGTGCCCGACTAGTTGAGCTGTTTTTT.

The CDR3 DNA follows: TGTGCCAGCAGCCCTATTATGGTAGCGGGGGGATACAATGAGCAGTTCTTC. It translates to CASSPIMVAGGYNEQFF. This chain connects TRBV5-4 to TRBJ2-1; TRBD2 aligns across 10 bases. CDR3 length: 17 residues. Germline loops: CDR1 SGHNT, CDR2 YYREEE (reference sequence). The ends lost 4 bases at V and 4 bases at J; junction bases unmatched: 11.

The CDR3 is CASSPRGGETQYF. CDR3 DNA: TGTGCCAGCAGTCCCCGGGGGGGAGAGACCCAGTACTTC. The rearrangement links TRBV2 to TRBJ2-5, with 8 nucleotides matching TRBD2. J lost 4 bases, V lost 5 bases, and 3 bases had no gene match. The CDR3 covers 13 residues. The V gene's germline CDR1 is SNHLY and CDR2 FYNNEI. Full variable domain (remainder filled in from reference TRBV2 and TRBJ2-5): EPEVTQTPSHQVTQMGQEVILRCVPISNHLYFYWYRQILGQKVEFLVSFYNNEISEKSEIFDDQFSVERPDGSNFTLKIRSTKLEDSAMYFCASSPRGGETQYFGPGTRLLVL.

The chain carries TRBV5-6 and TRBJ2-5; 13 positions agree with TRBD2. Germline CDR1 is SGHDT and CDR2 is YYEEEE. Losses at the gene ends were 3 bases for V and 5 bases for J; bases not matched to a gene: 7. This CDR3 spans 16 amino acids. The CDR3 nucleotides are TGTGCCAGCAGCTCCCCGACTAGCGGGGGGACTGAGACCCAGTACTTC. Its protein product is CASSSPTSGGTETQYF.

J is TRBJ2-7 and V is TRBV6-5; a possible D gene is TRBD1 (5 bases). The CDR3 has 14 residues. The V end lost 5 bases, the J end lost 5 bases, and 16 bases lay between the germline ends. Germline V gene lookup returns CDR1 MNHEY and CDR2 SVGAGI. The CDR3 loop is CASSVQGRFDEQYF. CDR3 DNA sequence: TGTGCCAGCAGTGTCCAGGGTCGGTTCGACGAGCAGTACTTC.